The T cell receptor beta chain described here comes from a study of blood T cells in healthy people across ages. Study results and limitations: Because sorting was not performed, PBMCs prevented conclusive naive versus antigen-experienced comparison.

Of note for this clonotype: The antigen is undetermined.

Sample-barcoded 5' priming and a J-beta primer mix drove a second PCR of roughly 6 to 12 cycles. Every cDNA was tagged by a template-switch adaptor with 12 random nucleotides. In TCRdb, the 5' RACE reads were re-called with MiXCR into one record per CDR3 protein. The sample shows about 650,000 distinct CDR3 sequences, about 32% of them seen only once. The sample, about 9.7 milliliters of peripheral blood, was drawn from each donor. The germline CDR1 and CDR2 sequences are SGDLS and YYNGEE. This CDR3 contains 15 residues. V trimming: 2 bases; J trimming: 0 bases; junction bases outside the gene matches: 4.

Sequenced sample: blood. The V and J genes are TRBV9 and TRBJ2-7; 8 bases are shared with TRBD2. This TCR was sampled from an elderly woman in good health. CDR3 loop: CASSVGGGTSYEQYF. The CDR3 bases are TGTGCCAGCAGCGTTGGCGGGGGGACCTCCTACGAGCAGTACTTC.